In this sample, the clone carrying this T cell receptor beta chain turned up many times. What it recognizes is unknown. The J segment lost 3 bases and the V segment lost 5 bases, leaving 10 bases of the junction unmatched. The germline V gene has CDR1 MNHEY and CDR2 SMNVEV (reference sequence). The CDR3 has 16 residues. The data derive from a study of blood T cells in healthy people across ages. Alongside a J-beta primer mix, a sample-barcoded 5' primer served in a second PCR lasting 7 to 11 cycles. Every molecule of cDNA carried a tag from a template-switch adaptor with 12 random nucleotides. Each single sample gave us at least 2.5 million CDR3-containing paired-end reads. TCRdb used MiXCR to reprocess the 5' RACE reads, holding one entry per CDR3 protein. This sample has hundreds of thousands of distinct CDR3 sequences; approximately 30% occur once, and the top ten carry approximately 14%. Whole-study findings and limits: The fall in TCR beta diversity per million T cells was roughly linear with age. In the absence of known donor CMV status, changes in expanded clonotypes were possibly confounded.

This clonotype was sampled from a woman older than 75 in good health. Sequencing used blood. The V call is TRBV27, the J call TRBJ1-5, with TRBD1 matching 7 bases. CDR3 sequence: CASSGRTGPINQPQHF. The CDR3 DNA reads as TGTGCCAGCAGTGGACGGACAGGACCTATCAATCAGCCCCAGCATTTT.